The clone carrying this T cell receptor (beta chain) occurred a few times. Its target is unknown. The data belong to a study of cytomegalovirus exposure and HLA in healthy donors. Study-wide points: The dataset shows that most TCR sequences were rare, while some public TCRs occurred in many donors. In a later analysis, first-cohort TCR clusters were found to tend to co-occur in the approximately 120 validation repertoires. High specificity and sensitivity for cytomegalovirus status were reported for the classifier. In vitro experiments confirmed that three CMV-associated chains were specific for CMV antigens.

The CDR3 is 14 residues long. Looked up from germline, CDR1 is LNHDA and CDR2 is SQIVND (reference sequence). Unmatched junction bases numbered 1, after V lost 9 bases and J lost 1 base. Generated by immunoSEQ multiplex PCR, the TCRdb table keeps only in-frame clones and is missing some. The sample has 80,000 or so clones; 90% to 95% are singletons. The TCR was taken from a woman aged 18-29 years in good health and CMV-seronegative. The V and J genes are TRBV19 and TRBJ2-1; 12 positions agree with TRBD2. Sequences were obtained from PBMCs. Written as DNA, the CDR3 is TGTGCCAGCCTAGCGGGAGGGTCCTACAATGAGCAGTTCTTC. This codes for CASLAGGSYNEQFF. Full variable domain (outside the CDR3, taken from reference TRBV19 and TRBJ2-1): DGGITQSPKYLFRKEGQNVTLSCEQNLNHDAMYWYRQDPGQGLRLIYYSQIVNDFQKGDIAEGYSVSREKKESFPLTVTSAQKNPTAFYLCASLAGGSYNEQFFGPGTRLTVL.